The 19 T cell receptor beta chains presented below share a single source sample, sequenced in a study of blood T cell repertoires in COVID-19. Assay used: immunoSEQ multiplex PCR; TCRdb lists only in-frame clones, some missing. Of around 250,000 clones in the sample, over 80% were seen once. The sample consisted of peripheral blood. The receptors derive from a man aged 55 to 70 who had recovered from COVID-19.

There are a few counts of this clone. The rearrangement links TRBV12-3 or TRBV12-4 to TRBJ1-3; D unresolved. CDR3 size: 13 residues. V was clipped by 6 bases and J by 3 bases, with 9 bases between them. In DNA form, the CDR3 reads TGTGCCAGCAGGCGGGGAAGTGGAAACACCATATATTTT. Residues: CASRRGSGNTIYF.

This clone was observed once. CDR3 region: CSVEWSQREYF. The CDR3 bases are TGCAGCGTTGAGTGGAGCCAGCGAGAGTACTTC. The chain has TRBV29-1 and TRBJ2-7; no firm D call. The CDR3 is made up of 11 amino acids. The V end was cut by 3 bases, the J end by 11 bases, with 14 bases between. Germline CDR1 reads SQVTM; CDR2 reads ANQGSEA.

The genes are TRBV12-2 and TRBJ1-2; the table's D gene call, TRBD1, was not cross checked with the DNA. TRBV12-2 is shown as a pseudogene. The CDR3 has 17 residues. In nucleotides, the CDR3 is TGTGCAAGTCGCGGACGGGACAGGAATTCCTCAAACTATGGCTACACCTTC. Its protein is CASRGRDRNSSNYGYTF.

The genes are TRBV5-4 and TRBJ2-5; the D gene is possibly TRBD2 (5 bases). Germline V gives CDR1 SGHNT, CDR2 YYREEE (reference sequence). The CDR3 totals 14 residues. The ends were cut back, 0 bases at V and 2 bases at J, with 8 bases in the middle. This CDR3 is CASSLVREQETQYF. The CDR3 DNA follows: TGTGCCAGCAGCTTGGTTCGGGAACAAGAGACCCAGTACTTC.

V is TRBV14 and J is TRBJ2-6; 9 positions match TRBD2. V lost 4 bases, J lost 4 bases, and 11 bases stayed unmatched. Germline V gene data show CDR1 as SGHDN and CDR2 as FVKESK. The CDR3 has 18 amino acids. CDR3 amino acids: CASSPPGLAVEGANVLTF. In DNA, the CDR3 is TGTGCCAGCAGCCCACCGGGACTAGCAGTAGAAGGGGCCAACGTCCTGACTTTC.

The chain is built from TRBV19 and TRBJ1-6, with D unresolved. The CDR3 consists of 14 residues. Trimming took off 0 bases at V and 9 bases at J, with 9 bases between the two ends. Germline V gives CDR1 LNHDA, CDR2 SQIVND (reference sequence). The CDR3 loop reads CASSIDSGPSPLHF. The CDR3, as DNA: TGTGCCAGTAGTATAGATTCAGGCCCTTCACCCCTCCACTTT.

The rearrangement links TRBV12-3 or TRBV12-4 to TRBJ2-2; 9 bases match TRBD1. The junction had 0 bases not matched to a gene; V was cut back by 4 bases and J by 6 bases. This CDR3 has 13 amino acids. CDR3 nucleotide sequence: TGTGCCAGCAGTTGGACAGGGGCCGGGGAGCTGTTTTTT. Translation gives CASSWTGAGELFF.

The rearrangement joins TRBV5-6 to TRBJ2-7; 7 bases agree with TRBD2. The ends lost 0 bases at V and 2 bases at J; junction bases unmatched: 5. The CDR3 consists of 15 residues. CDR1 and CDR2 (germline): SGHDT, YYEEEE. For the CDR3, the DNA is TGTGCCAGCAGCTTGGGGGGACTAACGACCTACGAGCAGTACTTC. It encodes CASSLGGLTTYEQYF.

The rearrangement uses TRBV11-3 and TRBJ2-1, with TRBD2 as a possible D gene (6 bases). Germline CDR1 SGHNT, CDR2 YENEEA. Trimming took off 5 bases at V and 8 bases at J, with 10 bases between the two ends. This CDR3 comprises 12 residues. The CDR3 is CASSTRDYEQFF. In nucleotides, the CDR3 is TGTGCCAGCAGCACCCGGGACTATGAGCAGTTCTTC.

The J gene is TRBJ2-7, the V gene TRBV29-1, with TRBD1 identical over 7 bases. This CDR3 region has 12 residues. CDR1 SQVTM and CDR2 ANQGSEA come from the germline V gene. V shed 6 bases, J shed 7 bases, and the junction held 9 bases outside the gene matches. CDR3 in DNA: TGCAGCGTAGTTTTCCAGGGGGTAGAGCAGTACTTC. It yields the protein CSVVFQGVEQYF.

The gene calls are TRBV19 and TRBJ1-2; tentatively, D is TRBD1 (5 bases). This CDR3 spans 11 amino acids. V was clipped by 11 bases and J by 7 bases, with 14 bases between them. CDR1 LNHDA and CDR2 SQIVND come from the germline V gene (reference sequence). Here the CDR3 DNA reads TGTGCCGTCATCGGGGGGAGTGGCTACACCTTC. Translation gives CAVIGGSGYTF.

The chain recombines TRBV7-6 with TRBJ2-7, with a possible D match to TRBD1 (6 bases). Germline CDR1 SGHVS, CDR2 FNYEAQ. Deletions cut 4 bases from V and 5 bases from J, with 18 bases between. CDR3 length: 15 amino acids. In DNA form, the CDR3 reads TGTGCCAGCAGCTCTCGTGGGGGCTCCGGGGACGAGCAGTACTTC. As protein: CASSSRGGSGDEQYF.

V gene TRBV19 combines with J gene TRBJ2-7, with no clear D. The V and J ends lost 3 bases and 3 bases respectively, with 12 bases between them. The length of the CDR3 is 14 residues. Per germline, CDR1 LNHDA and CDR2 SQIVND (reference sequence). CDR3 region: CASSMLDEVYEQYF. As DNA, the CDR3 is TGTGCCAGTAGTATGCTAGATGAAGTCTACGAGCAGTACTTC.

V usage is TRBV15 and J usage is TRBJ2-1, with 15 bases fitting TRBD2. Germline CDR1 is LNHNV and CDR2 is YYDKDF (reference sequence). CDR3 length equals 17 residues. J lost 7 bases, V lost 0 bases, and 4 bases had no gene match. For the CDR3, the DNA is TGTGCCACCAGCAGAGATCGAGGGACTAGCGGGAGGAATGAGCAGTTCTTC. The encoded protein is CATSRDRGTSGRNEQFF. The whole variable domain, remainder taken from reference TRBV15 and TRBJ2-1, is DAMVIQNPRYQVTQFGKPVTLSCSQTLNHNVMYWYQQKSSQAPKLLFHYYDKDFNNEADTPDNFQSRRPNTSFCFLDIRSPGLGDTAMYLCATSRDRGTSGRNEQFFGPGTRLTVL.

Here the CDR3 DNA reads TGTGCCAGCAGCTTAGCCGGGACAGGAACATACGAGCAGTACTTC. It is translated as CASSLAGTGTYEQYF. The rearrangement uses TRBV7-8 and TRBJ2-7; the match to TRBD1 covers 8 bases. Germline assignment: CDR1 SGHVS and CDR2 FQNEAQ. This CDR3 region has 15 residues. Trimming removed 0 bases from V and 4 bases from J; junction bases left unmatched: 5.

This clone has more than one count but fewer than ten. The chain carries TRBV10-1 and TRBJ1-5; D remains unclear. Per germline, CDR1 WNHNN and CDR2 SYGVQD (reference sequence). V lost 2 bases, J lost 0 bases, and 17 bases lay in between. CDR3 length: 18 residues. CDR3 protein: CASSEGLGRQYSNQPQHF. The CDR3 region has the DNA TGCGCCAGCAGTGAGGGGTTGGGCAGGCAATATAGCAATCAGCCCCAGCATTTT.

Concerning this clone itself: In the same sample, other DNA sequences code for this CDR3. This sequence joins TRBV18 and TRBJ1-4; D gene ambiguous. Germline-derived CDR1 and CDR2 are KGHSH and LQKENI. Between the trimmed V and J ends, which lost 1 base and 8 bases, there was a span of 8 bases. The CDR3 loop spans 13 amino acids. The CDR3 nucleotides read TGTGCCAGCTCACCACGGGAGGGAGAAAAACTGTTTTTT. It specifies CASSPREGEKLFF.

The chain combines TRBV6-5 with TRBJ2-4; D unresolved. Germline V gene data show CDR1 as MNHEY and CDR2 as SVGAGI. V shed 7 bases and J shed 8 bases, with 9 bases lying between them. The CDR3 spans 11 residues. The CDR3 protein is CASMEMDIQYF. The CDR3 DNA sequence: TGTGCCAGCATGGAGATGGACATTCAGTACTTC.

This rearrangement joins TRBV19 to TRBJ1-1; perhaps TRBD1 as D (5 bases). Between the trimmed V and J ends, which lost 3 bases and 11 bases, there was a span of 22 bases. From germline, CDR1 is LNHDA and CDR2 SQIVND (reference sequence). This CDR3 is 15 amino acids long. CDR3: CASSMGGRLYGVAFF. CDR3 in DNA: TGTGCCAGTAGTATGGGGGGGAGGTTGTATGGCGTGGCTTTCTTT.